Presented here are 29 T cell receptor beta chains from one specimen sequenced in a study of T-cell memory formation after mild COVID-19. TCRdb passed the 5' RACE reads through MiXCR, listing each CDR3 protein once. This table has around 210,000 distinct CDR3 sequences, around 9.1% appearing once. The specimen was PBMCs or a T cell subset sorted from them (not recorded which). The receptors here all came from a young man who had mild COVID-19 (a few samples of this study predate the infection). Cell type and time point are not known.

This clonotype was recorded a few times. The genes are TRBV5-1 and TRBJ2-4, with 7 bases matching TRBD2. V was clipped by 1 base and J by 1 base; unmatched bases: 5. The length of the CDR3 is 16 residues. Germline loops: CDR1 SGHRS, CDR2 YFSETQ. The CDR3 loop reads CASSLQVGGAKNIQYF. CDR3 nucleotide sequence: TGCGCCAGCAGCTTGCAGGTGGGAGGGGCCAAAAACATTCAGTACTTC.

The gene calls are TRBV28 and TRBJ2-2; no clear D gene. The V end was cut by 7 bases, the J end by 3 bases, with 6 bases between. CDR3 length: 12 amino acids. The germline V gene has CDR1 MDHEN and CDR2 SYDVKM. CDR3 sequence (DNA): TGTGCCAGCAAGATCCACACCGGGGAGCTGTTTTTT. Translating gives CASKIHTGELFF.

The V gene is TRBV10-3, the J gene TRBJ2-7; a weak D match, TRBD1 (6 bases). Germline loops: CDR1 ENHRY, CDR2 SYGVKD. With 6 bases removed from V and 3 bases from J, the gap between germline ends came to 12 bases. The CDR3 contains 13 residues. CDR3 in DNA: TGTGCCATCAGGGCCCGGACAGACTACGAGCAGTACGTC. This codes for CAIRARTDYEQYV.

V gene TRBV6-1 combines with J gene TRBJ1-1; D is unclear. The CDR3 has 14 residues. The V end was cut by 5 bases, the J end by 1 base, with 11 bases between. Looked up from germline, CDR1 is MNHNS and CDR2 is SASEGT. CDR3: CASSQKWWNTEAFF. The CDR3 nucleotides are TGTGCCAGCAGTCAAAAATGGTGGAACACTGAAGCTTTCTTT.

This clonotype was picked up a small number of times. For the CDR3, the DNA is TGTGCCACCAGTGATCAGAACACCGGGGAGCTGTTTTTT. Amino acids: CATSDQNTGELFF. The chain joins TRBV24-1 to TRBJ2-2; D uncertain. This CDR3 has 13 residues. Germline values: CDR1 KGHDR, CDR2 SFDVKD. V was shortened by 3 bases and J by 1 base, with 2 bases between the two germline ends.

This clonotype was counted between two and nine times. The rearrangement joins TRBV12-3 or TRBV12-4 to TRBJ2-2, with D perhaps being TRBD1 or TRBD2 (6 bases each). Trimming removed 7 bases at V and 3 bases at J, with 12 bases between. The CDR3 contains 14 residues. The CDR3 DNA is TGTGCCAGCACAACGGGGGCCTACACCGGGGAGCTGTTTTTT. This gives the protein CASTTGAYTGELFF.

V and J are TRBV7-2 and TRBJ2-5; the match to TRBD2 covers 7 bases. This CDR3 contains 16 residues. Trimming at V came to 2 bases and at J to 4 bases, leaving 10 bases not matched to a gene. Per the germline V gene, CDR1 is SGHTA and CDR2 is FQGNSA. CDR3 region: CASSLSVWGGAETQYF. The CDR3 region has the DNA TGTGCCAGCAGCTTATCTGTGTGGGGAGGGGCAGAGACCCAGTACTTC.

This clonotype has a count of ten or more. The chain recombines TRBV29-1 with TRBJ2-1, with 7 positions matching TRBD2. With V trimmed by 3 bases and J by 2 bases, 4 bases remained unmatched. CDR3 length: 14 amino acids. Germline CDR1 and CDR2: SQVTM and ANQGSEA. The CDR3 is CSVEGRGPYNEQFF. CDR3 sequence (DNA): TGCAGCGTTGAGGGGAGGGGTCCCTACAATGAGCAGTTCTTC.

This clonotype was detected ten times or more. V gene TRBV7-9 combines with J gene TRBJ1-1; 8 bases map to TRBD1. CDR1 is SEHNR, CDR2 FQNEAQ, per germline (reference sequence). The CDR3 is made up of 13 amino acids. Germline trimming cut 6 bases from V and 4 bases from J; bases unmatched to any gene: 4. CDR3 protein: CASSFTGGTEAFF. In nucleotides, the CDR3 is TGTGCCAGCAGTTTTACAGGGGGCACTGAAGCTTTCTTT.

The gene calls are TRBV11-2 and TRBJ1-5; 7 bases match TRBD1. Germline CDR1 reads SGHAT; CDR2 reads FQNNGV. The V gene end was trimmed by 2 bases and the J gene end by 5 bases; junction bases not matched to a gene: 3. CDR3 length equals 14 residues. The CDR3 spells CASSLTGTDQPQHF. The CDR3 nucleotides read TGTGCCAGCAGCTTAACCGGGACAGATCAGCCCCAGCATTTT.

The table lists this clonotype with a few counts. This chain links TRBV7-9 with TRBJ1-5, with 8 bases aligning to TRBD1. The CDR3 is made up of 15 amino acids. CDR1 is SEHNR and CDR2 is FQNEAQ in the germline V gene (reference sequence). Trimming cost V 5 bases and J 7 bases; bases outside gene matches: 10. In DNA form, the CDR3 reads TGTGCCAGCAGCCCTCAGGGGACAGGTGGGCAGCCCCAGCATTTT. Protein product: CASSPQGTGGQPQHF.

This clonotype was detected a few times. The J gene is TRBJ2-1, the V gene TRBV7-6, with a tentative D call TRBD1 (6 bases). Germline V gene sequence: CDR1 SGHVS, CDR2 FNYEAQ. V gave up 1 base and J gave up 5 bases, with 24 bases separating them. CDR3 size: 19 residues. As DNA, the CDR3 is TGTGCCAGCAGCTTAGTAGTAGAGTTGGGGGCCGTTCGGGACAATGAGCAGTTCTTC. Translated: CASSLVVELGAVRDNEQFF.

The chain carries TRBV3-1 and TRBJ1-1, with D uncertain. This CDR3 has 16 residues. The germline V and J ends were trimmed by 5 bases and 1 base, with 17 bases remaining between them. Germline CDR1 LGHDT, CDR2 YNNKEL (reference sequence). CDR3 nucleotides: TGTGCCAGCAGCTTCCGGCCGAACGGTTGGAACACTGAAGCTTTCTTT. It is translated as CASSFRPNGWNTEAFF.

The sample holds a few counts of this clonotype. This chain links TRBV5-1 with TRBJ2-5, with a tentative D call TRBD1 (7 bases). Trimming took 3 bases from V and 9 from J, leaving 18 bases between them. Germline V gene lookup returns CDR1 SGHRS and CDR2 YFSETQ. This CDR3 has 14 residues. The CDR3 here is CASSSGADRAAQYF. Written as DNA, the CDR3 is TGCGCCAGCAGCTCGGGGGCAGACAGGGCAGCCCAGTACTTC.

This chain joins TRBV18 and TRBJ1-2; the D is unclear. Germline loops: CDR1 KGHSH, CDR2 LQKENI. The CDR3 consists of 16 residues. Deletions cut 3 bases from V and 6 bases from J, with 20 bases between. The DNA of the CDR3 is TGTGCCAGCTCACCCCCTGTGGGAATGAAAGGGCATGGCTACACCTTC. Its translation: CASSPPVGMKGHGYTF.

This clonotype came up many times. The rearrangement links TRBV12-3 or TRBV12-4 to TRBJ2-3; D gene unclear. V lost 7 bases, J lost 1 base, and 15 bases lay in between. This CDR3 is built from 15 residues. The CDR3 DNA sequence: TGTGCCAGCACCCCTCTCGCAGGCCGCACAGATACGCAGTATTTT. This encodes CASTPLAGRTDTQYF.

This chain joins TRBV9 and TRBJ2-3, with D perhaps matching TRBD1 (6 bases). Germline-derived CDR1 and CDR2 are SGDLS and YYNGEE. This CDR3 comprises 16 residues. Trimming removed 4 bases at V and 4 bases at J, with 19 bases between. CDR3 protein: CASSRKQGEYADTQYF. As DNA, the CDR3 is TGTGCCAGCAGCAGGAAACAGGGAGAGTACGCAGATACGCAGTATTTT.

This clonotype showed up just a few times. This rearrangement joins TRBV24-1 to TRBJ2-3; 8 bases are shared with TRBD2. Looked up from germline, CDR1 is KGHDR and CDR2 is SFDVKD. There are 16 residues in the CDR3. With 2 bases clipped from V and 5 bases from J, the junction kept 8 bases outside the gene matches. CDR3 sequence reads: CATSDSVAGMGDTQYF. In DNA form, the CDR3 reads TGTGCCACCAGTGATTCCGTAGCGGGAATGGGAGATACGCAGTATTTT.

The sample holds a few counts of this clonotype. The chain couples TRBV7-2 to TRBJ2-2, with TRBD1 matching 9 bases. The CDR3 is 15 amino acids. CDR1 and CDR2 from the germline V gene are SGHTA and FQGNSA. The junction had 6 bases not matched to a gene; V was cut back by 5 bases and J by 5 bases. The CDR3 is CASSTDRGVTGELFF. Here the CDR3 DNA reads TGTGCCAGCAGCACCGACAGGGGGGTAACCGGGGAGCTGTTTTTT.

J is TRBJ2-2 and V is TRBV25-1, with D perhaps TRBD1 or TRBD2 (6 bases each). Trimming cost V 2 bases and J 6 bases, with 13 bases left between them. The CDR3 extends over 15 amino acids. The germline CDR1 and CDR2 sequences are MGHDK and SYGVNS. The CDR3 DNA reads as TGTGCCAGCAGTGAAGGTGGGGGGCGCCCCGGGGAGCTGTTTTTT. This encodes CASSEGGGRPGELFF.

This clonotype was recorded at least ten times. V usage is TRBV5-1 and J usage is TRBJ2-5; D uncertain. Trimming removed 8 bases at V and 1 base at J, with 9 bases between. This CDR3 comprises 12 residues. CDR1 is SGHRS and CDR2 is YFSETQ in the germline V gene. The CDR3 here is CARTPLQETQYF. The CDR3 bases are TGCGCCAGGACCCCTCTCCAAGAGACCCAGTACTTC.

There are a few counts of this clonotype. The chain combines TRBV5-1 with TRBJ1-5; D unresolved. This CDR3 contains 16 residues. V was shortened by 0 bases and J by 2 bases, with 12 bases between the two germline ends. Germline V gene data show CDR1 as SGHRS and CDR2 as YFSETQ. The CDR3 DNA is TGCGCCAGCAGCTTGGGGTCTGGGGAAGGCAATCAGCCCCAGCATTTT. It codes for CASSLGSGEGNQPQHF. Full variable domain (outside the CDR3, taken from reference TRBV5-1 and TRBJ1-5): KAGVTQTPRYLIKTRGQQVTLSCSPISGHRSVSWYQQTPGQGLQFLFEYFSETQRNKGNFPGRFSGRQFSNSRSEMNVSTLELGDSALYLCASSLGSGEGNQPQHFGDGTRLSIL.

J is TRBJ2-1 and V is TRBV4-3, with 10 bases lining up with TRBD2. The ends lost 0 bases at V and 3 bases at J; junction bases unmatched: 8. Germline CDR1 reads LGHNA; CDR2 reads YSLEER. The CDR3 runs 18 residues. The CDR3 DNA follows: TGCGCCAGCAGCCAAGATCTGAGAGCGGGGGGGCGCTACAATGAGCAGTTCTTC. Its protein is CASSQDLRAGGRYNEQFF.

This clonotype was seen a handful of times. The chain combines TRBV10-3 with TRBJ2-7; D might be TRBD1 (5 bases). The CDR3 spans 12 residues. V lost 6 bases to trimming and J lost 3 bases, with 9 bases between them. CDR1 and CDR2 (germline): ENHRY, SYGVKD. The CDR3 here is CAIRGPFYEQYF. CDR3 nucleotides: TGTGCCATCAGGGGGCCTTTCTACGAGCAGTACTTC.

The rearrangement uses TRBV13 and TRBJ1-1; D gene uncertain. Trimming took off 0 bases at V and 6 bases at J, with 5 bases between the two ends. Germline CDR1 PRHDT, CDR2 FYEKMQ (reference sequence). The CDR3 is made up of 12 amino acids. In DNA form, the CDR3 reads TGTGCCAGCAGCTTAGGTCGGTCTGAAGCTTTCTTT. Its protein product is CASSLGRSEAFF.

This clonotype has more than one count but fewer than ten. The gene calls are TRBV24-1 and TRBJ1-2; TRBD1 is a possible D gene (5 bases). Trimming pared 4 bases from V and 6 bases from J, leaving 14 bases between. The germline CDR1 and CDR2 sequences are KGHDR and SFDVKD. The CDR3 covers 14 residues. CDR3 protein: CATSDPSRDDGYTF. The CDR3 DNA reads as TGTGCCACCAGTGACCCCTCCAGGGATGATGGCTACACCTTC.

This clonotype was counted only a few times. The V call is TRBV6-2 or TRBV6-3, the J call TRBJ1-5; maybe TRBD1 (6 bases). Germline assignment: CDR1 MNHEY and CDR2 SVGEGT. CDR3 size: 14 residues. Trimming pared 2 bases from V and 5 bases from J, leaving 10 bases between. The CDR3 loop is CASSYGQPYQPQHF. The CDR3 DNA reads TGTGCCAGCAGTTACGGACAGCCTTATCAGCCCCAGCATTTT.

The gene calls are TRBV4-3 and TRBJ1-5, with D hard to call. V was clipped by 0 bases and J by 4 bases, with 10 bases between them. CDR1 and CDR2 (germline): LGHNA, YSLEER. CDR3 length: 15 amino acids. The CDR3 bases are TGCGCCAGCAGCCAAGATAACGGAGGAAATCAGCCCCAGCATTTT. It codes for CASSQDNGGNQPQHF.

The chain links TRBV2 to TRBJ1-3, with TRBD1 matching 7 bases. The CDR3 loop spans 13 amino acids. Trimming took 8 bases from V and 2 from J; bases not matched to a gene: 3. Germline CDR1 reads SNHLY; CDR2 reads FYNNEI. The CDR3 spells CASDREPGNTIYF. CDR3 bases: TGTGCCAGCGACAGGGAGCCTGGAAACACCATATATTTT.